This passage covers 8 T cell receptor beta chains from one sample sequenced in a study of T cells in women clearing cervical HPV infection (dated by TCRdb to the late 2010s). Libraries came from the immunoSEQ multiplex PCR assay. In TCRdb, the immuneACCESS table is reduced to in-frame sequences with V and J assigned. These tables do not hold every clone; where another copy was compared, an unresolved V gene accounts for under half, and the others remain unexplained. The sample has 25,000 to 35,000 clones on record. The ten biggest clones cover around 9.2% of the sample. The sequencing sample was made of blood buffy coat. These receptors came from a woman between 18 and 70 years old with a cervical HPV16 infection that either progressed to CIN3+ or cleared (not recorded which).

A note on this clone: The read ends 3 residues shy of where the CDR3 ends; the end is completed using the germline J gene. The gene calls are TRBV29-1 and TRBJ2-5, with D tentatively TRBD1 (7 bases). Germline V gene sequence: CDR1 SQVTM, CDR2 ANQGSEA. This CDR3 is built from 16 residues. V gave up 0 bases and J gave up 4 bases, with 18 bases separating them. The CDR3 spells CSVEDVRRQGGETQYF. CDR3 bases read: TGCAGCGTTGAAGATGTTCGGCGGCAGGGGGGAGAGACC.

About this clone itself: From the germline J gene comes the end of the CDR3, since the read stops 3 residues before it. The rearrangement uses TRBV7-2 and TRBJ2-7; maybe TRBD1 (5 bases). Trimming took 2 bases from V and 3 from J, leaving 11 bases between them. The V gene's germline CDR1 is SGHTA and CDR2 FQGNSA. This CDR3 region has 14 residues. The CDR3: CASSLPQTDYEQYF. The CDR3 DNA, read in part, is TGTGCCAGCAGCTTACCTCAGACAGACTACGAG.

As for this clone: The CDR3 is cut off 3 residues early in the read; its end comes from the germline J gene. This chain connects TRBV5-4 to TRBJ1-2; D perhaps matches TRBD1 (6 bases). Germline values: CDR1 SGHNT, CDR2 YYREEE (reference sequence). This CDR3 has 14 amino acids. The CDR3 region is CASSPQGPGRGYTF. Incomplete CDR3 DNA: TGTGCCAGCAGCCCGCAGGGGCCCGGTCGGGGC.

With respect to this clone: From the germline J gene comes the end of the CDR3, since the read stops 3 residues before it. V is TRBV18 and J is TRBJ1-6; weak D call: TRBD1 (6 bases). The V end was cut by 5 bases, the J end by 7 bases, with 12 bases between. The CDR3 is 14 residues long. Germline assignment: CDR1 KGHSH and CDR2 LQKENI. The CDR3 here is CASSSGVGNSPLHF. The sequenced part of the CDR3 DNA is TGTGCCAGCTCATCAGGGGTAGGGAATTCACCC.

As regards this clone: The observed sequence ends 3 residues before the CDR3 terminus, with the missing tail filled in from the germline J gene. The chain recombines TRBV18 with TRBJ1-5, with a tentative D call TRBD1 (5 bases). Deletions cut 3 bases from V and 8 bases from J, with 14 bases between. CDR1 and CDR2 (germline): KGHSH, LQKENI. This CDR3 is 14 amino acids long. The sequenced part of the CDR3 DNA is TGTGCCAGCTCACCTGAAGTGGGGCGTGAGCCC. Its translation: CASSPEVGREP. The whole CDR3 sequence reads CASSPEVGREPQHF.

As for this clone: The read ends 3 residues before the CDR3 terminus; that terminus is restored from the germline J gene. The rearrangement uses TRBV7-3 and TRBJ1-2; D is unresolved. In germline, CDR1 is SGHTA, CDR2 FQGTGA. This CDR3 is 15 amino acids long. The CDR3 reads CASSPTSGNYNDYTF. The CDR3 bases that were read are TGTGCCAGCAGCCCTACTAGCGGTAATTACAATGAC.

CDR3 DNA (partial): TGCGCCAGCAGCTTGTACGGGACAGGGTTCCCCGGGGAG. Amino acid sequence: CASSLYGTGFPGE. In full, the CDR3 is CASSLYGTGFPGELFF. This sequence joins TRBV5-1 and TRBJ2-2; the match to TRBD1 covers 9 bases. Read coverage stops 3 residues before the CDR3 terminus; the germline J gene supplies the remainder. V lost 1 base and J lost 6; bases outside the gene matches: 7. Germline V gene lookup returns CDR1 SGHRS and CDR2 YFSETQ. There are 16 residues in the CDR3.

As to this clone: Sequencing ends 3 residues short of the CDR3 end; the germline J gene provides the rest. Other DNA sequences from this sample encode an identical CDR3 as well. The V gene is TRBV5-1, the J gene TRBJ1-1, with TRBD1 identical over 11 bases. Germline V CDR1 and CDR2: SGHRS, YFSETQ. The CDR3 has 14 residues. The V segment lost 3 bases and the J segment 5 bases; nucleotides outside the gene matches: 3. Partial CDR3 DNA: TGCGCCAGCAGCTCCGGGACAGGGGGAACTGAA. Its protein product is CASSSGTGGTE. The entire CDR3 is CASSSGTGGTEAFF. Full variable domain (rest looked up from reference TRBV5-1 and TRBJ1-1): KAGVTQTPRYLIKTRGQQVTLSCSPISGHRSVSWYQQTPGQGLQFLFEYFSETQRNKGNFPGRFSGRQFSNSRSEMNVSTLELGDSALYLCASSSGTGGTEAFFGQGTRLTVV.